A single sample gave rise to the 28 T cell receptor beta chains below, sequenced in a study of OX40 agonist ivuxolimab in advanced cancers. Profiling relied on immunoSEQ multiplex PCR, and the TCRdb table lists in-frame clones only, not all of them. The data show 55,000 to 75,000 clones, about nine tenths seen once. Sequencing was performed on CD4+ or CD8+ T cells sorted from blood, taken in a trial of the OX40 agonist ivuxolimab. These TCRs come from an adult with an advanced solid tumor such as melanoma, head and neck, liver or kidney cancer.

The chain joins TRBV5-5 to TRBJ1-6; possible D gene TRBD1, 5 bases. V dropped 4 bases and J dropped 8 bases, with 16 bases sitting between them. This CDR3 contains 15 residues. From germline, CDR1 is SGHKS and CDR2 YYEKEE (reference sequence). The CDR3 sequence: CASSPGDLAYSPLHF. The CDR3 region has the DNA TGTGCCAGCAGCCCGGGGGACCTGGCTTATTCACCCCTCCACTTT.

The chain combines TRBV9 with TRBJ1-1; D is perhaps TRBD1 (6 bases). The CDR3 is made up of 15 amino acids. The ends were cut back, 3 bases at V and 4 bases at J, with 16 bases in the middle. CDR1 and CDR2 from the germline V gene are SGDLS and YYNGEE. The CDR3 nucleotides read TGTGCCAGCAGCGCCCGGACAGCCCTTAGCACTGAAGCTTTCTTT. This codes for CASSARTALSTEAFF.

The chain has TRBV7-6 and TRBJ1-2; TRBD1 might be the D (6 bases). The germline gives CDR1 SGHVS, CDR2 FNYEAQ. This CDR3 region has 15 residues. The ends were cut back, 1 base at V and 8 bases at J, with 17 bases in the middle. The CDR3 DNA reads TGTGCCAGCAGCTTAGGGACAGAGACGACCTCCGGCTACACCTTC. This sequence encodes CASSLGTETTSGYTF.

V usage is TRBV5-4 and J usage is TRBJ2-3; 12 bases fit TRBD2. CDR1 and CDR2 (germline): SGHNT, YYREEE (reference sequence). This CDR3 comprises 16 residues. V dropped 3 bases and J dropped 2; count of bases not matched to a gene: 4. Written as DNA, the CDR3 is TGTGCCAGCAGCTGGGGACTAGCGGGTAACACAGATACGCAGTATTTT. This sequence encodes CASSWGLAGNTDTQYF.

The chain is built from TRBV19 and TRBJ2-1, with 13 bases matching TRBD2. The CDR3 covers 15 residues. J gave up 8 bases and V 8 bases, and 9 bases lay outside the gene matches. CDR1 LNHDA and CDR2 SQIVND come from the germline V gene (reference sequence). The CDR3 coding sequence is TGTGCCAGTCACTACGGGACTAGCGGGATTGATGAGCAGTTCTTC. This codes for CASHYGTSGIDEQFF.

The rearrangement uses TRBV19 and TRBJ2-1, with D unclear. Germline V gene data show CDR1 as LNHDA and CDR2 as SQIVND (reference sequence). V was shortened by 4 bases and J by 8 bases, with 15 bases between the two germline ends. There are 14 residues in the CDR3. CDR3 nucleotides: TGTGCCAGTAGTACACGGACCGTCGGCCATGAGCAGTTCTTC. Residues: CASSTRTVGHEQFF.

In DNA form, the CDR3 reads TGTGCCAGCAGCCAACAATGGGGAGGCGCGTACGAGCAGTACTTC. Its translation is CASSQQWGGAYEQYF. This chain joins TRBV14 and TRBJ2-7; TRBD2 is a possible D gene (6 bases). This CDR3 contains 15 residues. The germline gives CDR1 SGHDN, CDR2 FVKESK. V was clipped by 2 bases and J by 4 bases, with 15 bases between them.

The chain couples TRBV7-9 to TRBJ2-5, with 9 nucleotides matching TRBD2. With the DNA end fitting TRBJ2-7 better, the J assignment may be wrong. Germline values: CDR1 SEHNR, CDR2 FQNEAQ (reference sequence). This CDR3 contains 14 residues. CDR3 bases: TGTGCCAGCAGCTTCTCCGGGACTAGCTCCGAGCAGTACTTC. It yields the protein CASSFSGTSSEQYF.

The chain couples TRBV5-1 to TRBJ2-7; perhaps TRBD1 as D (5 bases). V was clipped by 5 bases and J by 6 bases, with 18 bases between them. Per germline, CDR1 SGHRS and CDR2 YFSETQ. This CDR3 region has 14 residues. The CDR3 loop reads CASRAATGNVEQYF. The CDR3 coding sequence is TGCGCCAGCAGGGCCGCCACAGGAAATGTCGAGCAGTACTTC. The variable domain in full, with the rest retrieved from reference TRBV5-1 and TRBJ2-7, is KAGVTQTPRYLIKTRGQQVTLSCSPISGHRSVSWYQQTPGQGLQFLFEYFSETQRNKGNFPGRFSGRQFSNSRSEMNVSTLELGDSALYLCASRAATGNVEQYFGPGTRLTVT.

This clone was found once. The rearrangement joins TRBV20-1 to TRBJ2-1; D remains unclear. Germline-derived CDR1 and CDR2 are DFQATT and SNEGSKA (reference sequence). Trimming took off 4 bases at V and 10 bases at J, with 8 bases between the two ends. This CDR3 region has 10 residues. The CDR3 nucleotides read TGCAGTGCTATAAGGTGGGAGCAGTTCTTC. Its protein is CSAIRWEQFF.

The chain has TRBV6-5 and TRBJ1-1; the D gene is possibly TRBD1 (5 bases). Trimming removed 7 bases from V and 3 bases from J, with 18 bases in between. Germline values: CDR1 MNHEY, CDR2 SVGAGI. This CDR3 comprises 15 residues. DNA of the CDR3: TGTGCCAGCATTGAGGGGCCGACGGGACACACTGAAGCTTTCTTT. Its translation is CASIEGPTGHTEAFF.

The CDR3 loop is CASSLGQPGSYGYTF. In nucleotides, the CDR3 is TGTGCCAGCAGCCTAGGACAGCCCGGGAGCTATGGCTACACCTTC. The chain couples TRBV2 to TRBJ1-2; D might be TRBD1 (6 bases). CDR3 length: 15 residues. CDR1 is SNHLY, CDR2 FYNNEI, per germline. Trimming stripped 6 bases from V and 4 bases from J, with 18 bases between.

The sample holds one count of this clone. This chain connects TRBV5-6 to TRBJ1-6; TRBD1 might be the D (5 bases). The CDR3 contains 14 residues. Looked up from germline, CDR1 is SGHDT and CDR2 is YYEEEE. V was cut by 2 bases and J by 7 bases, with 10 bases left in between. This CDR3 reads CASSLVRGNSPLHF. In DNA, the CDR3 is TGTGCCAGCAGCTTAGTGAGGGGAAATTCACCCCTCCACTTT.

This clone was seen only once. The chain carries TRBV5-5 and TRBJ2-1; D unclear. V lost 1 base to trimming and J lost 10 bases, with 15 bases between them. This CDR3 spans 14 amino acids. Germline assignment: CDR1 SGHKS and CDR2 YYEKEE (reference sequence). CDR3 sequence (DNA): TGTGCCAGCAGCTTGTTTGACGGGCCAGGAGAGCAGTTCTTC. It yields the protein CASSLFDGPGEQFF.

The genes are TRBV27 and TRBJ1-5; D is unresolved. Looked up from germline, CDR1 is MNHEY and CDR2 is SMNVEV (reference sequence). Trimming took off 6 bases at V and 5 bases at J, with 11 bases between the two ends. The CDR3 covers 13 residues. The CDR3 bases are TGTGCCAGCAGGTCCCAACGTGATCAGCCCCAGCATTTT. This codes for CASRSQRDQPQHF.

In this sample, this clone turned up once. The chain carries TRBV11-2 and TRBJ2-1; possible D gene TRBD1, 6 bases. From germline, CDR1 is SGHAT and CDR2 FQNNGV. Trimming took 1 base from V and 6 from J, leaving 16 bases between them. This CDR3 region has 16 residues. CDR3 sequence (DNA): TGTGCCAGCAGCTTAGGACGATCAAGGGGGATCAATGAGCAGTTCTTC. Its translation is CASSLGRSRGINEQFF.

This clone turned up a few times. The rearrangement joins TRBV11-2 to TRBJ1-1; D call uncertain. V lost 7 bases to trimming and J lost 1 base, with 16 bases between them. CDR3 length: 15 residues. Germline assignment: CDR1 SGHAT and CDR2 FQNNGV. The CDR3 region is CASTSVHAANTEAFF. The CDR3 DNA reads TGTGCCAGCACCTCGGTACACGCTGCGAACACTGAAGCTTTCTTT.

V is TRBV15 and J is TRBJ1-2; D gene uncertain. The germline V gene has CDR1 LNHNV and CDR2 YYDKDF (reference sequence). V was clipped by 0 bases and J by 5 bases, with 16 bases between them. There are 16 residues in the CDR3. This chain's CDR3 is CATSRDLEGSLYGYTF. CDR3 DNA: TGTGCCACCAGCAGAGATTTAGAGGGCTCCCTATATGGCTACACCTTC. Using reference TRBV15 and TRBJ1-2 for the parts outside the CDR3, the full variable domain is DAMVIQNPRYQVTQFGKPVTLSCSQTLNHNVMYWYQQKSSQAPKLLFHYYDKDFNNEADTPDNFQSRRPNTSFCFLDIRSPGLGDTAMYLCATSRDLEGSLYGYTFGSGTRLTVV.

This chain connects TRBV27 to TRBJ2-3, with 8 bases lining up with TRBD1. The CDR3 has 16 residues. The germline V gene has CDR1 MNHEY and CDR2 SMNVEV (reference sequence). J gave up 2 bases and V 5 bases, and 9 bases lay outside the gene matches. CDR3 in amino acids: CASSPLGTGTTDTQYF. As DNA, the CDR3 is TGTGCCAGCAGTCCGCTCGGGACAGGTACCACAGATACGCAGTATTTT.

The chain couples TRBV10-3 to TRBJ2-7; D not resolved. V lost 2 bases, J lost 2 bases, and 4 bases lay in between. The length of the CDR3 is 12 residues. Germline CDR1 ENHRY, CDR2 SYGVKD. This CDR3 is CAISEAAYEQYF. CDR3 nucleotide sequence: TGTGCCATCAGTGAGGCTGCCTACGAGCAGTACTTC.

V and J are TRBV6-5 and TRBJ2-7, with a possible D match to TRBD1 (6 bases). From germline, CDR1 is MNHEY and CDR2 SVGAGI. The V gene lost 6 bases and the J gene lost 4 bases, with 19 bases spanning the gap. The CDR3 loop spans 15 amino acids. CDR3 nucleotide sequence: TGTGCCAGCAGGACAGGCTTTTTGGGAACATACGAGCAGTACTTC. Translated: CASRTGFLGTYEQYF.

V gene TRBV7-8 combines with J gene TRBJ2-7; 13 nucleotides align to TRBD2. V trimming: 2 bases; J trimming: 5 bases; junction bases outside the gene matches: 3. This CDR3 comprises 15 residues. The germline CDR1 and CDR2 sequences are SGHVS and FQNEAQ. CDR3 coding DNA: TGTGCCAGCAGCTTAACGGGACTAGCGGGACACGAGCAGTACTTC. This sequence encodes CASSLTGLAGHEQYF.

The J gene is TRBJ1-2, the V gene TRBV28, with 7 bases identical to TRBD1. The trim removed 3 bases at V and 1 base at J, leaving 11 bases unmatched. The CDR3 contains 17 residues. CDR1 is MDHEN and CDR2 is SYDVKM in the germline V gene. The CDR3: CASSFLGAGTVNYGYTF. CDR3 bases: TGTGCCAGCAGTTTTTTAGGCGCGGGGACAGTTAACTATGGCTACACCTTC.

This chain uses TRBV5-1 with TRBJ1-2; D unclear. This CDR3 spans 13 amino acids. In germline, CDR1 is SGHRS, CDR2 YFSETQ. V shed 4 bases and J shed 0 bases, with 7 bases lying between them. The chain's CDR3 is CASSEQTNYGYTF. CDR3 DNA sequence: TGCGCCAGCAGCGAACAGACTAACTATGGCTACACCTTC.

The chain couples TRBV27 to TRBJ2-3; D may be TRBD2 (6 bases). V gave up 7 bases and J gave up 0 bases, with 11 bases separating them. Per germline, CDR1 MNHEY and CDR2 SMNVEV (reference sequence). This CDR3 has 14 residues. This CDR3 reads CASTFSGSTDTQYF. CDR3 nucleotides: TGTGCCAGCACTTTTAGCGGAAGCACAGATACGCAGTATTTT.

This sequence joins TRBV7-3 and TRBJ2-2, with D tentatively TRBD1 (5 bases). V was clipped by 0 bases and J by 6 bases, with 11 bases between them. CDR3 length: 15 amino acids. Germline V gene sequence: CDR1 SGHTA, CDR2 FQGTGA. CDR3 nucleotides: TGTGCCAGCAGCTTAACCAGGGATCTTTCCGGGGAGCTGTTTTTT. This sequence encodes CASSLTRDLSGELFF.

The V and J genes are TRBV11-2 and TRBJ2-3; D could derive from TRBD1 or TRBD2 (6 bases each). The CDR3 is 17 amino acids. Trimming left V 5 bases short and J 0 bases short, with 18 bases between. Germline V gene data show CDR1 as SGHAT and CDR2 as FQNNGV. Written as DNA, the CDR3 is TGTGCCAGCAGCCCTGGGGGGCAGGGAGTTAGCACAGATACGCAGTATTTT. Protein sequence: CASSPGGQGVSTDTQYF. Full variable domain (outside the CDR3, taken from reference TRBV11-2 and TRBJ2-3): EAGVAQSPRYKIIEKRQSVAFWCNPISGHATLYWYQQILGQGPKLLIQFQNNGVVDDSQLPKDRFSAERLKGVDSTLKIQPAKLEDSAVYLCASSPGGQGVSTDTQYFGPGTRLTVL.

CDR3 nucleotide sequence: TGTGCCAGCAGTCACAACAGGGGGCGCCGGGGGGCGGAACTGTTTTTT. Protein sequence: CASSHNRGRRGAELFF. V and J are TRBV27 and TRBJ1-4; 9 bases match TRBD1. Trimming removed 5 bases from V and 12 bases from J; junction bases left unmatched: 16. The CDR3 has 16 amino acids. The germline V gene has CDR1 MNHEY and CDR2 SMNVEV (reference sequence).